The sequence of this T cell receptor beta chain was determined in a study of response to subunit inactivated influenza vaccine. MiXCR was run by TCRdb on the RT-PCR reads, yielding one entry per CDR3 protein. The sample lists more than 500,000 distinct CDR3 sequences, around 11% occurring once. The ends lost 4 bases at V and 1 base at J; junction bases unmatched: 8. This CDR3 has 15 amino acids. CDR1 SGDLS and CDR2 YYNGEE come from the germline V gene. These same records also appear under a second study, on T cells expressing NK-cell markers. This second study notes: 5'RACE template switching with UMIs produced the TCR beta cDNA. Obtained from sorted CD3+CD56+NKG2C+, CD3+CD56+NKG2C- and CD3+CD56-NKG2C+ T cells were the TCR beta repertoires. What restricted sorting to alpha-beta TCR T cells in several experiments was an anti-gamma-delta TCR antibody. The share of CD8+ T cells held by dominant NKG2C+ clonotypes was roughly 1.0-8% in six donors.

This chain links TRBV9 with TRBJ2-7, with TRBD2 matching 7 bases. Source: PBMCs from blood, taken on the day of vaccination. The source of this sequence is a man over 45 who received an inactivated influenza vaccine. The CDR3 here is CASSLTAGESYEQYF. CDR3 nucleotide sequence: TGTGCCAGCAGCCTTACGGCGGGGGAGTCCTACGAGCAGTACTTC. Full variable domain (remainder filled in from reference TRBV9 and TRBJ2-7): DSGVTQTPKHLITATGQRVTLRCSPRSGDLSVYWYQQSLDQGLQFLIQYYNGEERAKGNILERFSAQQFPDLHSELNLSSLELGDSALYFCASSLTAGESYEQYFGPGTRLTVT.